The 23 T cell receptor beta chains below all came from one sample that was sequenced in a study of post-analysis software for immune sequencing data. Study-wide points: Four to six TRBV segments appeared more often in patients than in controls, and TRBV5-6, TRBV5-1 and TRBV20-1 were among these.

cDNA libraries for TCR beta contained unique molecular identifiers. TCRdb itself ran the PCR reads through MiXCR, one entry per CDR3 protein. This sample yields some 260,000 distinct CDR3 sequences, of which 30% to 45% are seen a single time; around 4.7% belongs to the top ten. These receptors' targets are unknown. Sample: blood. The source of these receptors is a girl aged 10 to 17 with multiple sclerosis.

The count of this clonotype is one. The rearrangement links TRBV20-1 to TRBJ2-3; D is unclear. CDR3 length: 14 amino acids. V was clipped by 1 base and J by 3 bases, with 11 bases between them. Per germline, CDR1 DFQATT and CDR2 SNEGSKA (reference sequence). The CDR3: CSARVSPVTDTQYF. DNA of the CDR3: TGCAGTGCTAGAGTCTCGCCAGTAACAGATACGCAGTATTTT.

This chain links TRBV7-3 with TRBJ2-5; D is perhaps TRBD1 (6 bases). This CDR3 contains 13 residues. Trimming removed 5 bases at V and 7 bases at J, with 14 bases between. Per germline, CDR1 SGHTA and CDR2 FQGTGA. DNA for the CDR3: TGTGCCAGCAGCCCCGGACAGAGGGGGACCCAGTACTTC. Its protein is CASSPGQRGTQYF.

The table lists this clonotype with many counts. The V and J genes are TRBV6-1 and TRBJ2-3; D not resolved. The CDR3 length is 15 residues. V lost 5 bases, J lost 1 base, and 13 bases lay in between. The V gene's germline CDR1 is MNHNS and CDR2 SASEGT. CDR3 bases: TGTGCCAGCAGTCTCCAGGCTGCTCGCACAGATACGCAGTATTTT. Translated: CASSLQAARTDTQYF.

In this sample, this clonotype turned up many times. V and J are TRBV5-5 and TRBJ1-6; D call uncertain. From germline, CDR1 is SGHKS and CDR2 YYEKEE (reference sequence). The CDR3 has 16 amino acids. V lost 2 bases and J lost 0, with 9 bases in between. The CDR3 DNA follows: TGTGCCAGCAGCTTCCAACCCGTCTCCTATAATTCACCCCTCCACTTT. It codes for CASSFQPVSYNSPLHF.

The rearrangement joins TRBV7-6 to TRBJ2-1; 9 bases fit TRBD1. Germline assignment: CDR1 SGHVS and CDR2 FNYEAQ. The CDR3 extends over 15 amino acids. J lost 3 bases, V lost 5 bases, and 5 bases had no gene match. The CDR3 loop is CASSRGTGYYNEQFF. The CDR3 bases are TGTGCCAGCAGCCGCGGGACAGGGTACTACAATGAGCAGTTCTTC.

This clonotype has a handful of counts. The chain joins TRBV7-2 to TRBJ2-7; 7 nucleotides line up with TRBD1. This CDR3 region has 13 residues. Trimming took 2 bases from V and 4 from J; bases not matched to a gene: 2. Germline assignment: CDR1 SGHTA and CDR2 FQGNSA. The CDR3 DNA reads as TGTGCCAGCAGCTTAAGACAGGGATACGAGCAGTACTTC. Translated, it gives CASSLRQGYEQYF.

This clonotype was seen ten or more times. V is TRBV12-3 or TRBV12-4 and J is TRBJ2-2; D is ambiguous. The CDR3 is 14 residues long. V was shortened by 5 bases and J by 0 bases, with 7 bases between the two germline ends. CDR3 amino acids: CASSRQPNTGELFF. The CDR3 DNA reads TGTGCCAGCAGTCGCCAGCCGAACACCGGGGAGCTGTTTTTT.

In this sample, this clonotype turned up many times. This chain connects TRBV20-1 to TRBJ2-3; 8 positions agree with TRBD2. Per germline, CDR1 DFQATT and CDR2 SNEGSKA (reference sequence). The CDR3 is 15 amino acids. V dropped 1 base and J dropped 5; count of bases not matched to a gene: 8. CDR3 DNA sequence: TGCAGTGCTAGAGTTGACGGGAGGGCCCAAGATACGCAGTATTTT. This gives the protein CSARVDGRAQDTQYF.

The rearrangement links TRBV7-2 to TRBJ2-2; TRBD1 might be the D (6 bases). Germline CDR1 is SGHTA and CDR2 is FQGNSA. The CDR3 contains 14 residues. Trimming stripped 8 bases from V and 0 bases from J, with 10 bases between. CDR3 bases: TGTGCCAGCCAGCCAGGGGCGAACACCGGGGAGCTGTTTTTT. The encoded protein is CASQPGANTGELFF.

In this sample, this clonotype turned up a few times. Relative to the germline gene, one junction end is altered; a read error may explain this. The chain combines TRBV7-2 with TRBJ1-1; D remains ambiguous. This CDR3 comprises 13 residues. The germline V gene has CDR1 SGHTA and CDR2 FQGNSA. CDR3 sequence (DNA): TGTGGCAGCAGCCCAATTATGAACACTGAAGCTTTCTTT. It yields the protein CGSSPIMNTEAFF.

On this clonotype: A much larger clone lies one base from this, so it may be a read error. The J gene is TRBJ1-5, the V gene TRBV7-2; a possible D gene is TRBD1 (6 bases). The V and J ends lost 5 bases and 4 bases respectively, with 15 bases between them. The CDR3 sequence is 15 residues long. Germline CDR1 SGHTA, CDR2 FQGNSA. Here the CDR3 DNA reads TGTGCCAGCAGCCCCCGGACAGATCGGAATCAGCCCCAGCATTTT. Translated, it gives CASSPRTDRNQPQHF.

This clonotype was detected many times. The chain recombines TRBV4-2 with TRBJ2-3, with 13 bases matching TRBD2. Trimming at V came to 4 bases and at J to 4 bases, leaving 11 bases not matched to a gene. The germline V gene has CDR1 LGHNA and CDR2 YNFKEQ. There are 18 residues in the CDR3. CDR3 nucleotide sequence: TGTGCCAGCAGCCCCAGGGGAACTAGCGGGGGGGCGGCAGATACGCAGTATTTT. Protein sequence: CASSPRGTSGGAADTQYF.

This clonotype was counted at least ten times. The gene calls are TRBV6-1 and TRBJ1-1; D unresolved. The germline V gene encodes CDR1 MNHNS and CDR2 SASEGT. V dropped 1 base and J dropped 5 bases, with 8 bases sitting between them. This CDR3 spans 13 amino acids. The CDR3 coding sequence is TGTGCCAGCAGTGAAGGAATGTTTACTGAAGCTTTCTTT. This codes for CASSEGMFTEAFF.

The rearrangement uses TRBV27 and TRBJ2-1; TRBD1 or TRBD2 may be the D gene (5 bases each). Germline-derived CDR1 and CDR2 are MNHEY and SMNVEV (reference sequence). With 0 bases removed from V and 15 bases from J, the gap between germline ends came to 24 bases. This CDR3 region has 16 residues. The DNA for the CDR3 is TGTGCCAGCAGTTTATCGGTCGAGGGACCCGTCGGTTCTCTGTTCTTC. The encoded protein is CASSLSVEGPVGSLFF.

This chain uses TRBV6-6 with TRBJ1-5, with 7 positions matching TRBD1. V trimming: 0 bases; J trimming: 5 bases; junction bases outside the gene matches: 7. CDR1 is MNHNY, CDR2 SVGAGI, per germline (reference sequence). This CDR3 comprises 16 residues. This CDR3 reads CASSYSSRGRDQPQHF. CDR3 sequence (DNA): TGTGCCAGCAGTTACTCTAGTAGGGGGCGAGATCAGCCCCAGCATTTT.

The chain has TRBV19 and TRBJ2-1, with D possibly TRBD1 on 6 matching bases. Germline assignment: CDR1 LNHDA and CDR2 SQIVND (reference sequence). V lost 7 bases, J lost 0 bases, and 13 bases lay in between. The CDR3 sequence is 15 residues long. The CDR3 DNA reads as TGTGCCAGTACCATGGACAGAAGCTCCTACAATGAGCAGTTCTTC. This sequence encodes CASTMDRSSYNEQFF.

The chain joins TRBV20-1 to TRBJ1-5; the D is unclear. CDR1 is DFQATT, CDR2 SNEGSKA, per germline (reference sequence). V lost 6 bases and J lost 2, with 8 bases in between. CDR3 length: 12 residues. In nucleotides, the CDR3 is TGCAGTGCCGGAGAGGGCAATCAGCCCCAGCATTTT. Amino acids: CSAGEGNQPQHF.

The chain links TRBV28 to TRBJ2-7, with D unclear. V was pared by 5 bases and J by 3 bases, with 14 bases between. The CDR3 runs 14 residues. Germline CDR1 and CDR2: MDHEN and SYDVKM. CDR3 in DNA: TGTGCCAGCAGTCCCAACCCCATGGGCTACGAGCAGTACTTC. This translates into CASSPNPMGYEQYF.

The sample holds many counts of this clonotype. The CDR3 is CASSEGQSAYEQYF. The CDR3 nucleotides read TGTGCCAGCAGTGAAGGACAGTCAGCCTACGAGCAGTACTTC. The V and J genes are TRBV2 and TRBJ2-7; a weak D match, TRBD1 (5 bases). Germline loops: CDR1 SNHLY, CDR2 FYNNEI. V was shortened by 1 base and J by 2 bases, with 9 bases between the two germline ends. This CDR3 has 14 residues.

The sample holds many counts of this clonotype. This chain connects TRBV3-1 to TRBJ2-5, with D possibly being TRBD1 or TRBD2 (5 bases each). The V gene's germline CDR1 is LGHDT and CDR2 YNNKEL (reference sequence). V lost 5 bases, J lost 7 bases, and 8 bases lay in between. The CDR3 sequence is 11 residues long. The chain's CDR3 is CASSERGTQYF. For the CDR3, the DNA is TGTGCCAGCAGCGAGAGGGGGACCCAGTACTTC.

This clonotype has just a few counts. The rearrangement links TRBV5-1 to TRBJ1-5; TRBD1 might be the D (5 bases). CDR1 SGHRS and CDR2 YFSETQ come from the germline V gene. V gave up 5 bases and J gave up 11 bases, with 14 bases separating them. The CDR3 totals 12 residues. In nucleotides, the CDR3 is TGCGCCAGCAGGGCAGGGCTGGTGGCCCAGCATTTT. Amino acids: CASRAGLVAQHF.

This clonotype has only one observation. The chain carries TRBV9 and TRBJ2-1, with TRBD2 matching over 10 bases. From germline, CDR1 is SGDLS and CDR2 YYNGEE. After removal of 4 bases from V and 8 bases from J, the junction contained 9 bases not matched to a gene. CDR3 length equals 15 residues. The CDR3 protein is CASSPTSGDWDEQFF. As DNA, the CDR3 is TGTGCCAGCAGCCCAACTAGCGGGGATTGGGATGAGCAGTTCTTC. Looking up the rest from reference TRBV9 and TRBJ2-1 gives the full variable domain: DSGVTQTPKHLITATGQRVTLRCSPRSGDLSVYWYQQSLDQGLQFLIQYYNGEERAKGNILERFSAQQFPDLHSELNLSSLELGDSALYFCASSPTSGDWDEQFFGPGTRLTVL.

This clonotype came up many times. The CDR3 loop is CASSRGTENSPLHF. The CDR3 DNA follows: TGTGCCAGCAGCCGCGGGACAGAGAATTCACCCCTCCACTTT. The chain couples TRBV6-5 to TRBJ1-6; TRBD1 aligns across 7 bases. Germline CDR1 and CDR2: MNHEY and SVGAGI. The CDR3 has 14 residues. The ends lost 6 bases at V and 7 bases at J; junction bases unmatched: 6.